This is a list of T cell receptor beta chains from one sample in a study of HIV-infected children after antiretroviral therapy interruption. TCRdb itself ran the 3' RACE reads through MiXCR, one entry per CDR3 protein. The table records about 89,000 distinct CDR3 sequences, roughly 6.7% of them present only once. The sample here was CD45RA+ CD4+ T cells from PBMCs, pooled from several time points, taken from a donor given antiretroviral therapy, either interrupted or continuous. Every receptor here comes from a pool of human donors with HIV. CDR3s include the opening cysteine and the closing phenylalanine or tryptophan. D genes are given only for firm matches. Where a row states a size, it is once, few, many or the class of an expanded clone; other rows omit it.

d_gene: TRBD1
j_gene: TRBJ2-3
abundance: many
v_gene: TRBV5-1
CDR3aa: CASSLGTGAPHTQYF
CDR3nt: TGCGCCAGCAGCTTGGGGACAGGGGCGCCTCATACGCAGTATTTT

d_gene: .
j_gene: TRBJ1-2
abundance: many
v_gene: TRBV5-6
CDR3aa: CASSNRGNYGYTF
CDR3nt: TGTGCCAGCAGCAATAGGGGGAACTATGGCTACACCTTC

d_gene: .
j_gene: TRBJ2-5
abundance: .
v_gene: TRBV7-8
CDR3aa: CASSALTGGVETQYF
CDR3nt: TGTGCCAGCAGCGCCCTAACTGGGGGAGTAGAGACCCAGTACTTC

d_gene: .
j_gene: TRBJ1-1
abundance: many
v_gene: TRBV11-3
CDR3aa: CASSLYPGNTEAFF
CDR3nt: TGTGCCAGCAGCTTATATCCAGGGAACACTGAAGCTTTCTTT

d_gene: .
j_gene: TRBJ2-7
abundance: .
v_gene: TRBV12-3/TRBV12-4
CDR3aa: CASSYEAYEQYF
CDR3nt: TGTGCCAGCAGTTATGAGGCCTACGAGCAGTACTTC

d_gene: .
j_gene: TRBJ1-2
abundance: many
v_gene: TRBV7-6
CDR3aa: CASSLAPGSGFGDFYGYTF
CDR3nt: TGTGCCAGCAGCTTAGCGCCGGGTTCTGGGTTCGGGGATTTCTATGGCTACACCTTC

d_gene: TRBD1
j_gene: TRBJ2-6
abundance: many
v_gene: TRBV6-5
CDR3aa: CASSYFSHRGSGANVLTF
CDR3nt: TGTGCCAGCAGTTACTTCAGCCACAGGGGGTCTGGGGCCAACGTCCTGACTTTC

d_gene: .
j_gene: TRBJ2-7
abundance: .
v_gene: TRBV5-1
CDR3aa: CASSLNRIYEQYF
CDR3nt: TGCGCCAGCAGCCTAAACCGCATCTACGAGCAGTACTTC

d_gene: .
j_gene: TRBJ2-3
abundance: .
v_gene: TRBV28
CDR3aa: CASSLSWRGTDTQYF
CDR3nt: TGTGCCAGCAGTTTATCCTGGCGGGGCACAGATACGCAGTATTTT

d_gene: .
j_gene: TRBJ2-3
abundance: many
v_gene: TRBV11-1
CDR3aa: CASSPPRDSAETLYF
CDR3nt: TGTGCCAGCAGCCCCCCCAGGGATAGTGCAGAAACGCTGTATTTT

d_gene: .
j_gene: TRBJ2-3
abundance: few
v_gene: TRBV20-1
CDR3aa: CSAAPAPQYF
CDR3nt: TGCAGTGCTGCCCCGGCACCGCAGTATTTT

d_gene: TRBD1
j_gene: TRBJ1-3
abundance: many
v_gene: TRBV6-5
CDR3aa: CASSRQGAGNTIYF
CDR3nt: TGTGCCAGCAGTAGACAGGGGGCTGGAAACACCATATATTTT

d_gene: TRBD1
j_gene: TRBJ2-7
abundance: many
v_gene: TRBV29-1
CDR3aa: CSVAGTGLYEQYF
CDR3nt: TGCAGCGTCGCCGGGACAGGCCTGTACGAGCAGTACTTC

d_gene: TRBD1
j_gene: TRBJ2-7
abundance: many
v_gene: TRBV23-1
CDR3aa: CASSRTKGQGCSYEQYF
CDR3nt: TGCGCCAGCAGTCGTACAAAGGGACAGGGGTGCTCCTACGAGCAGTACTTC

d_gene: .
j_gene: TRBJ1-2
abundance: many
v_gene: TRBV25-1
CDR3aa: CASSDTFLGYTF
CDR3nt: TGTGCCAGCAGTGATACATTTCTAGGCTACACCTTC